The 4 T cell receptor beta chains below all came from one sample that was sequenced in a study of blood T cells in healthy people across ages. The second PCR ran roughly 7 to 12 cycles with a sample-barcoded 5' primer and J-beta primers. TCRdb called the 5' RACE reads again in MiXCR, with one record for every CDR3 protein. The profile shows approximately 900,000 distinct CDR3 sequences, 29% of them singletons. These records were also assigned to another study, of T cells of mothers and their children.

Sequenced sample: blood. These receptors were obtained from a woman aged 40 to 49 in good health.

This clonotype has a handful of counts. This chain links TRBV20-1 with TRBJ2-1; TRBD1 is a possible D gene (5 bases). This CDR3 contains 13 residues. Trimming took 3 bases from V and 4 from J, leaving 10 bases between them. Germline values: CDR1 DFQATT, CDR2 SNEGSKA (reference sequence). The CDR3 here is CSARQGRYNEQFF. CDR3 DNA: TGCAGTGCTAGGCAGGGCCGATACAATGAGCAGTTCTTC.

V and J are TRBV28 and TRBJ2-7; a weak D match, TRBD1 (5 bases). From germline, CDR1 is MDHEN and CDR2 SYDVKM. Trimming stripped 6 bases from V and 6 bases from J, with 21 bases between. This CDR3 is built from 15 residues. The DNA for the CDR3 is TGTGCCAGCAGCCTCGGTGGTGCAGGGCGAAGCGAGCAGTACTTC. Its protein product is CASSLGGAGRSEQYF.

J is TRBJ2-3 and V is TRBV6-5; D remains ambiguous. CDR1 and CDR2 from the germline V gene are MNHEY and SVGAGI. The CDR3 is 13 residues long. Trimming stripped 9 bases from V and 1 base from J, with 11 bases between. CDR3 nucleotide sequence: TGTGCCAGTAAAAAGTCTGGCACAGATACGCAGTATTTT. Its protein is CASKKSGTDTQYF.

This clonotype was counted between two and nine times. The V gene is TRBV4-3, the J gene TRBJ1-3, with D hard to call. Germline loops: CDR1 LGHNA, CDR2 YSLEER. This CDR3 region has 14 residues. Trimming cost V 1 base and J 2 bases, with 6 bases left between them. The CDR3 region is CASSQVGAGNTIYF. For the CDR3, the DNA is TGCGCCAGCAGCCAAGTCGGGGCTGGAAACACCATATATTTT.